Each of the 10 T cell receptor beta chains below was sequenced from the same sample in a study of neoadjuvant anti-PD-1 for oral cavity cancer. Here immunoSEQ multiplex PCR was the method, and the copy in TCRdb shows in-frame clones only, minus some. Of about 61,000 clones in the sample, more than 65% were seen once. The sample consisted of PBMCs, taken before nivolumab (anti-PD-1) treatment. These receptors were collected from a person between 35 and 79 years old with oral cavity squamous cell carcinoma.

The chain has TRBV2 and TRBJ2-1; TRBD2 matches at 7 bases. This CDR3 contains 15 residues. Germline V lookup: CDR1 SNHLY, CDR2 FYNNEI. The J segment lost 3 bases and the V segment lost 5 bases, leaving 7 bases of the junction unmatched. CDR3 residues: CASSSSGTIYNEQFF. The CDR3 nucleotides are TGTGCCAGCAGTTCCTCCGGGACTATCTACAATGAGCAGTTCTTC.

This chain uses TRBV6-5 with TRBJ1-4; the match to TRBD1 covers 8 bases. From germline, CDR1 is MNHEY and CDR2 SVGAGI. This CDR3 spans 15 amino acids. The V gene end was trimmed by 2 bases and the J gene end by 1 base; junction bases not matched to a gene: 0. The CDR3: CASSYDRGTNEKLFF. Here the CDR3 DNA reads TGTGCCAGCAGTTACGACAGGGGAACTAATGAAAAACTGTTTTTT.

V gene TRBV6-5 combines with J gene TRBJ1-2; 8 bases agree with TRBD1. V lost 6 bases to trimming and J lost 4 bases; unmatched junction nucleotides: 10. CDR1 MNHEY and CDR2 SVGAGI come from the germline V gene. There are 15 residues in the CDR3. The CDR3 spells CASRQSPGGGYGYTF. For the CDR3, the DNA is TGTGCCAGCAGACAATCCCCAGGGGGCGGCTATGGCTACACCTTC.

The CDR3 coding sequence is TGTGCCAGCAGTCCCAGGGAGGACTACGAGCAGTACTTC. Amino acid sequence: CASSPREDYEQYF. V usage is TRBV6-5 and J usage is TRBJ2-7, with D perhaps TRBD2 (6 bases). Between the trimmed V and J ends, which lost 5 bases and 3 bases, there was a span of 11 bases. The CDR3 runs 13 residues. Germline V CDR1 and CDR2: MNHEY, SVGAGI.

The rearrangement uses TRBV6-5 and TRBJ1-1; D not certain. V lost 4 bases and J 6 bases, leaving 15 bases between the germline ends. CDR1 and CDR2 (germline): MNHEY, SVGAGI. The length of the CDR3 is 14 residues. The CDR3: CASSSSGGPSEAFF. The CDR3, as DNA: TGTGCCAGCAGTTCCTCGGGAGGGCCCTCTGAAGCTTTCTTT.

This sequence joins TRBV2 and TRBJ2-2; D not resolved. The germline V gene has CDR1 SNHLY and CDR2 FYNNEI. The CDR3 runs 12 residues. The V end was cut by 5 bases, the J end by 1 base, with 2 bases between. CDR3 loop: CASSLNTGELFF. CDR3 bases: TGTGCCAGCAGTTTGAACACCGGGGAGCTGTTTTTT.

J is TRBJ2-3 and V is TRBV10-2, with D hard to call. This CDR3 has 12 amino acids. V lost 1 base and J lost 3, with 2 bases in between. CDR1 is WSHSY and CDR2 is SAAADI in the germline V gene. The DNA for the CDR3 is TGCGCCAGCAGTGAGTTGACAGATACGCAGTATTTT. It codes for CASSELTDTQYF.

The genes are TRBV30 and TRBJ2-1; tentative D call: TRBD1 (6 bases). The CDR3 has 13 residues. Trimming left V 0 bases short and J 9 bases short, with 12 bases between. Germline CDR1 GTSNPN, CDR2 SVGIG (reference sequence). This CDR3 reads CAWSVLGAGEQFF. In DNA form, the CDR3 reads TGTGCCTGGAGTGTACTGGGGGCGGGTGAGCAGTTCTTC.

Worth noting for this clone: The same CDR3 arises from other DNA sequences in this sample as well. This chain connects TRBV7-6 to TRBJ2-2; D may correspond to TRBD1 or TRBD2 (6 bases each). The CDR3 consists of 14 residues. V shed 5 bases and J shed 2 bases, with 9 bases lying between them. Looked up from germline, CDR1 is SGHVS and CDR2 is FNYEAQ. This CDR3 reads CASSGGLNTGELFF. Written as DNA, the CDR3 is TGTGCCAGCAGCGGGGGGCTTAACACCGGGGAGCTGTTTTTT.

The chain couples TRBV28 to TRBJ1-5; TRBD1 aligns across 7 bases. This CDR3 comprises 15 residues. V was pared by 2 bases and J by 3 bases, with 4 bases of the junction left unmatched. Germline CDR1 is MDHEN and CDR2 is SYDVKM. The CDR3 sequence: CASSLEDRLNQPQHF. CDR3 coding DNA: TGTGCCAGCAGTTTAGAGGACAGGCTCAATCAGCCCCAGCATTTT.